This TCR beta chain was retrieved from a study of shared clonotypes between healthy human individuals. Trimming cost V 5 bases and J 0 bases, with 18 bases left between them. This CDR3 is built from 17 residues. Per the germline V gene, CDR1 is SGHTA and CDR2 is FQGNSA. Genomic DNA per cell subset filled all wells of several immunoSEQ plates. Libraries were prepared by immunoSEQ multiplex PCR; TCRdb keeps only in-frame clonotypes and omits some of them. Here the sample spans about 470,000 clones, 75% to 85% being singletons. The sequenced sample was PBMCs. The source is a woman in her thirties or forties in good health. Some clones in this sample may be carry-over from other donors' samples. This chain joins TRBV7-2 and TRBJ2-3, with unresolved D. The CDR3 sequence: CASSPSRLRTSTDTQYF. CDR3 nucleotides: TGTGCCAGCAGCCCCAGTAGGCTCAGAACTAGCACAGATACGCAGTATTTT.